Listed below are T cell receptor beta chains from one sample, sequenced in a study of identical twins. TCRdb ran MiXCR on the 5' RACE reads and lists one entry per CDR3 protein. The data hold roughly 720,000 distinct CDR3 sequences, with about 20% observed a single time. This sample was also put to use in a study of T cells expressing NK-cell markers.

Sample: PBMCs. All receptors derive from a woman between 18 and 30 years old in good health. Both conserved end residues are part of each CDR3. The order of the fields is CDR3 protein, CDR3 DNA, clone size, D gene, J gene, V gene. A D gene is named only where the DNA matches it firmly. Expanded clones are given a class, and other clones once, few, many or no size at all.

CDR3aa: CAIRVSDTQYF
CDR3nt: TGTGCCATACGGGTCTCGGATACGCAGTATTTT
abundance: few
d_gene: .
j_gene: TRBJ2-3
v_gene: TRBV10-3

CDR3aa: CASRQQGLSFF
CDR3nt: TGTGCCAGCAGGCAGCAGGGGTTGTCTTTCTTT
abundance: .
d_gene: .
j_gene: TRBJ1-1
v_gene: TRBV12-3/TRBV12-4

CDR3aa: CASSPRTGEGEQYF
CDR3nt: TGTGCCAGCTCACCAAGGACAGGGGAAGGCGAGCAGTACTTC
abundance: .
d_gene: TRBD1
j_gene: TRBJ2-7
v_gene: TRBV18

CDR3aa: CASGTGTVYEQYF
CDR3nt: TGTGCCAGCGGGACAGGGACGGTGTACGAGCAGTACTTC
abundance: few
d_gene: TRBD1
j_gene: TRBJ2-7
v_gene: TRBV7-9

CDR3aa: CASSPWDGAYEQYF
CDR3nt: TGTGCCAGCAGCCCCTGGGACGGGGCCTACGAGCAGTACTTC
abundance: few
d_gene: .
j_gene: TRBJ2-7
v_gene: TRBV9

CDR3aa: CASSYGDLDNEQFF
CDR3nt: TGTGCCAGCAGCTACGGCGACCTGGACAATGAGCAGTTCTTC
abundance: few
d_gene: .
j_gene: TRBJ2-1
v_gene: TRBV5-6

CDR3aa: CASSPALTTDTQYF
CDR3nt: TGTGCCAGCAGTCCGGCCCTCACCACAGATACGCAGTATTTT
abundance: few
d_gene: .
j_gene: TRBJ2-3
v_gene: TRBV6-2/TRBV6-3

CDR3aa: CATSSPDRGTYEQYF
CDR3nt: TGTGCCACCAGCAGCCCTGACAGGGGGACCTACGAGCAGTACTTC
abundance: few
d_gene: TRBD1
j_gene: TRBJ2-7
v_gene: TRBV15

CDR3aa: CSARLAGLSTDTQYF
CDR3nt: TGCAGTGCTAGGCTAGCGGGGCTTTCCACAGATACGCAGTATTTT
abundance: .
d_gene: TRBD2
j_gene: TRBJ2-3
v_gene: TRBV20-1

CDR3aa: CASSLSGAGYEQYF
CDR3nt: TGTGCCAGCAGCTTATCAGGGGCCGGCTACGAGCAGTACTTC
abundance: few
d_gene: .
j_gene: TRBJ2-7
v_gene: TRBV7-3

CDR3aa: CASSEWRAAEQFF
CDR3nt: TGCGCCAGCAGTGAGTGGCGGGCCGCGGAGCAGTTCTTC
abundance: few
d_gene: .
j_gene: TRBJ2-1
v_gene: TRBV10-1

CDR3aa: CASSFLLRGGETQYF
CDR3nt: TGTGCCAGCAGCTTTCTTCTTCGAGGAGGAGAGACCCAGTACTTC
abundance: .
d_gene: .
j_gene: TRBJ2-5
v_gene: TRBV11-2

CDR3aa: CASSLVLDEQYF
CDR3nt: TGTGCCAGCAGCTTAGTCCTGGACGAGCAGTACTTC
abundance: few
d_gene: .
j_gene: TRBJ2-7
v_gene: TRBV11-2

CDR3aa: CASSSTLAYEQYF
CDR3nt: TGTGCCAGCAGCTCCACACTAGCGTACGAGCAGTACTTC
abundance: many
d_gene: TRBD2
j_gene: TRBJ2-7
v_gene: TRBV7-2

CDR3aa: CASSGEGARRYEQYF
CDR3nt: TGTGCCAGCAGTGGTGAGGGGGCGCGACGCTACGAGCAGTACTTC
abundance: .
d_gene: TRBD1
j_gene: TRBJ2-7
v_gene: TRBV2

CDR3aa: CASILHGGVGTATQYF
CDR3nt: TGTGCCAGCATTTTACATGGGGGGGTAGGCACAGCTACGCAGTATTTT
abundance: few
d_gene: TRBD2
j_gene: TRBJ2-3
v_gene: TRBV6-5

CDR3aa: CASSPAGGSQETQYF
CDR3nt: TGTGCCAGCAGCCCCGCTGGCGGTAGTCAAGAGACCCAGTACTTC
abundance: .
d_gene: .
j_gene: TRBJ2-5
v_gene: TRBV5-6

CDR3aa: CASSAGLAANEQFF
CDR3nt: TGCGCCAGCAGCGCCGGACTAGCGGCCAATGAGCAGTTCTTC
abundance: few
d_gene: TRBD2
j_gene: TRBJ2-1
v_gene: TRBV5-1

CDR3aa: CASSSRWGNEAFF
CDR3nt: TGTGCCAGCAGCTCCCGGTGGGGTAACGAGGCTTTCTTT
abundance: few
d_gene: .
j_gene: TRBJ1-1
v_gene: TRBV7-2

CDR3aa: CSAPGGGDTSEQFF
CDR3nt: TGCAGTGCGCCAGGCGGGGGGGACACAAGTGAGCAGTTCTTC
abundance: few
d_gene: TRBD2
j_gene: TRBJ2-1
v_gene: TRBV20-1

CDR3aa: CASSEPGGGDEQYF
CDR3nt: TGTGCCAGCAGCGAACCCGGAGGGGGAGACGAGCAGTACTTC
abundance: .
d_gene: .
j_gene: TRBJ2-7
v_gene: TRBV9

CDR3aa: CASSSPSGGTEAFF
CDR3nt: TGTGCCAGCAGCTCGCCCTCCGGTGGCACTGAAGCTTTCTTT
abundance: .
d_gene: .
j_gene: TRBJ1-1
v_gene: TRBV11-2